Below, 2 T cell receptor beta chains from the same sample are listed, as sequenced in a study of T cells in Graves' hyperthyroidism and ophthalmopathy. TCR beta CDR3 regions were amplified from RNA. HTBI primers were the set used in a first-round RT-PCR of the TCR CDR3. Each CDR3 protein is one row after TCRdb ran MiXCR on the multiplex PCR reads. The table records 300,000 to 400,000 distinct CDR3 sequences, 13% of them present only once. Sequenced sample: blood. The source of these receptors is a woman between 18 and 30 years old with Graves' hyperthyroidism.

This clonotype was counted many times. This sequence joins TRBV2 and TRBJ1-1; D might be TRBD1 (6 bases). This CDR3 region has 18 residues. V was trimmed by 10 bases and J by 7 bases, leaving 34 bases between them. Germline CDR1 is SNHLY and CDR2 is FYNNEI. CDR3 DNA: TGTGCCACCCGGACAGAGTTCTTGACGCGTTCGGCGGGTCTTGAAGCTTTCTTT. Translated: CATRTEFLTRSAGLEAFF.

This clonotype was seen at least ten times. In DNA, the CDR3 is TGTGCCAGCAGCCAAGATTTCAGTTTACGGGAGCAGTACTTC. Encoded protein: CASSQDFSLREQYF. J is TRBJ2-7 and V is TRBV4-2; D uncertain. CDR3 size: 14 residues. Between the trimmed V and J ends, which lost 0 bases and 7 bases, there was a span of 13 bases. CDR1 is LGHNA and CDR2 is YNFKEQ in the germline V gene.